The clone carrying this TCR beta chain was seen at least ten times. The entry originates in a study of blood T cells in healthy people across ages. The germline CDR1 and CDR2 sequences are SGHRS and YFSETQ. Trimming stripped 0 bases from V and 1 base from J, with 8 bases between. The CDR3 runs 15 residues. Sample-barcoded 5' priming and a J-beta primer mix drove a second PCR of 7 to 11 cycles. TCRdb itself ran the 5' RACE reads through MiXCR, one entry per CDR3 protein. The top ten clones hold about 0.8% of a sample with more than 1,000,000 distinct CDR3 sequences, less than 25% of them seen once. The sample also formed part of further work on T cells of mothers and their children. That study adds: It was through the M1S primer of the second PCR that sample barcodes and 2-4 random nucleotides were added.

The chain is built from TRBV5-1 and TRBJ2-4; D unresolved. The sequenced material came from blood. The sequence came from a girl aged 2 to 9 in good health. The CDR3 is CASSLGRFAKNIQYF. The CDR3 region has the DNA TGCGCCAGCAGCTTGGGAAGGTTTGCCAAAAACATTCAGTACTTC.